The source of this TCR beta chain is a study of blood T cells in healthy people across ages. Study results and caveats: There were more naive CD4+ cells and higher diversity in long-lived donors than in aged donors.

From germline, CDR1 is MDHEN and CDR2 SYDVKM. With 5 bases removed from V and 4 bases from J, the gap between germline ends came to 24 bases. The CDR3 consists of 18 residues. Remarks on this clonotype: Its antigen is still unknown.

Peripheral blood from each donor was collected in a volume of roughly 9.2 milliliters. The second PCR ran about 7 to 12 cycles with a sample-barcoded 5' primer and J-beta primers. MiXCR, applied by TCRdb to the 5' RACE reads, yields one record per CDR3 protein. The repertoire holds hundreds of thousands of distinct CDR3 sequences, with 58% as singletons. The chain recombines TRBV28 with TRBJ2-1; possible D gene TRBD1, 6 bases. The sample comprised blood. The clonotype comes from a man aged 25 to 45 in good health. This CDR3 is CASSPPTRRGLPYNEQFF. As DNA, the CDR3 is TGTGCCAGCAGTCCCCCCACGCGCAGGGGCCTGCCTTACAATGAGCAGTTCTTC.